These 26 T cell receptor beta chains were sequenced from one sample in a study of shared clonotypes between healthy human individuals. CD45RO-negative CD8 cells positively selected for CCR7 made up the naive population, which excluded terminally differentiated effector memory CD45RA+ cells. Data came from immunoSEQ multiplex PCR; TCRdb stores just in-frame clones and leaves some out. The data contain millions of clones, roughly 94% of them singletons. Sequencing input: naive CD8+ T cells sorted from blood. These receptor sequences come from a young man in good health.

To note about this clone: Additional DNA sequences in this sample encode the identical CDR3. This sequence joins TRBV7-3 and TRBJ2-7; no reliable D call. The V end lost 2 bases, the J end lost 4 bases, and 9 bases lay between the germline ends. CDR3 length: 13 amino acids. Germline V gene lookup returns CDR1 SGHTA and CDR2 FQGTGA. DNA of the CDR3: TGTGCCAGCAGCTTAGCCCCAACATACGAGCAGTACTTC. It encodes CASSLAPTYEQYF.

J is TRBJ2-7 and V is TRBV6-5, with 8 bases lining up with TRBD1. Unmatched junction bases numbered 4, after V lost 0 bases and J lost 3 bases. This CDR3 has 15 residues. Germline loops: CDR1 MNHEY, CDR2 SVGAGI. In DNA, the CDR3 is TGTGCCAGCAGTTACTCGACGGGACAGGTCTACGAGCAGTACTTC. It is translated as CASSYSTGQVYEQYF.

The chain uses TRBV28 and TRBJ2-7, with 7 bases lining up with TRBD1. CDR1 and CDR2 from the germline V gene are MDHEN and SYDVKM. With 1 base clipped from V and 6 bases from J, the junction kept 6 bases outside the gene matches. The CDR3 covers 14 residues. CDR3 in amino acids: CASSLSGTGVEQYF. CDR3 coding DNA: TGTGCCAGCAGTTTATCGGGAACAGGGGTCGAGCAGTACTTC.

J is TRBJ2-3 and V is TRBV30; D might be TRBD1 (6 bases). V was clipped by 7 bases and J by 4 bases, with 12 bases between them. The CDR3 runs to 12 residues. Germline CDR1 is GTSNPN and CDR2 is SVGIG (reference sequence). The CDR3 spells CASNPGADTQYF. CDR3 sequence (DNA): TGTGCCTCGAACCCAGGGGCAGATACGCAGTATTTT.

The chain has TRBV28 and TRBJ1-5, with TRBD1 as a possible D gene (5 bases). CDR3 size: 17 residues. V was shortened by 7 bases and J by 4 bases, with 23 bases between the two germline ends. Germline V gene lookup returns CDR1 MDHEN and CDR2 SYDVKM. The CDR3 bases are TGTGCCAGCACCTTCGATGCGGGGGGGTTCGGTAATCAGCCCCAGCATTTT. Amino acid sequence: CASTFDAGGFGNQPQHF.

With respect to this clone: One junction end disagrees with the germline gene, perhaps due to a read error. The rearrangement joins TRBV27 to TRBJ2-7, with 11 bases identical to TRBD2. The CDR3 consists of 15 residues. The germline V gene has CDR1 MNHEY and CDR2 SMNVEV (reference sequence). CDR3 in DNA: TGTGCCAGCACTTTACTAGCGGGAGCAATAAACGAGCAGTACTTC. This sequence encodes CASTLLAGAINEQYF.

The chain employs TRBV5-4 and TRBJ1-2; TRBD1 is a possible D gene (5 bases). The germline gives CDR1 SGHNT, CDR2 YYREEE (reference sequence). This CDR3 contains 16 residues. Deletions cut 0 bases from V and 1 base from J, with 13 bases between. CDR3 loop: CASSLAGHPGNYGYTF. Written as DNA, the CDR3 is TGTGCCAGCAGCTTGGCAGGACACCCGGGTAACTATGGCTACACCTTC.

The J gene is TRBJ2-3, the V gene TRBV6-5; 11 nucleotides match TRBD1. The J segment lost 3 bases and the V segment lost 6 bases, leaving 5 bases of the junction unmatched. There are 15 residues in the CDR3. Germline assignment: CDR1 MNHEY and CDR2 SVGAGI. The CDR3 spells CASRARDRGTDTQYF. In DNA, the CDR3 is TGTGCCAGCAGGGCCAGGGACAGGGGGACAGATACGCAGTATTTT.

The rearrangement links TRBV6-6 to TRBJ2-2, with TRBD2 as a possible D gene (6 bases). The V end was cut by 6 bases, the J end by 3 bases, with 8 bases between. Germline CDR1 is MNHNY and CDR2 is SVGAGI (reference sequence). CDR3 length: 13 residues. The CDR3 coding sequence is TGTGCCAGCAGGGCTAGCGACACCGGGGAGCTGTTTTTT. It translates to CASRASDTGELFF.

This sequence joins TRBV5-6 and TRBJ1-1; D might be TRBD1 (5 bases). This CDR3 is built from 11 residues. V lost 4 bases and J 7 bases, leaving 8 bases between the germline ends. Germline V CDR1 and CDR2: SGHDT, YYEEEE. CDR3 DNA sequence: TGTGCCAGCAGCATGCAGGGTGAAGCTTTCTTT. This translates into CASSMQGEAFF.

Details on this clone: The same CDR3 arises from other DNA sequences in this sample as well. The chain recombines TRBV19 with TRBJ2-7; D gene uncertain. CDR3 length: 14 residues. Germline CDR1 is LNHDA and CDR2 is SQIVND (reference sequence). Trimming cost V 8 bases and J 0 bases, with 14 bases left between them. CDR3 nucleotides: TGTGCCAGTTCCCCTGCGGTCAGCTCCTACGAGCAGTACTTC. This encodes CASSPAVSSYEQYF.

As to this clone: Other nucleotide sequences in the sample specify the same CDR3. The genes are TRBV28 and TRBJ2-2, with 7 bases aligning to TRBD2. The CDR3 loop spans 13 amino acids. J was trimmed by 5 bases and V by 3 bases; bases with no gene match: 0. Germline CDR1 and CDR2: MDHEN and SYDVKM. The CDR3: CASSLGGTGELFF. The CDR3 DNA sequence: TGTGCCAGCAGTTTGGGAGGGACCGGGGAGCTGTTTTTT.

The rearrangement uses TRBV4-3 and TRBJ2-2; the match to TRBD2 covers 11 bases. The V gene's germline CDR1 is LGHNA and CDR2 YSLEER. V shed 3 bases and J 3 bases; nucleotides not matched to a gene: 3. CDR3 length equals 16 residues. The CDR3 nucleotides are TGCGCCAGCAGCCAGCCGGGACTAGCGGACACCGGGGAGCTGTTTTTT. Translation gives CASSQPGLADTGELFF.

The chain has TRBV27 and TRBJ1-6, with TRBD1 as a possible D gene (5 bases). Trimming removed 0 bases at V and 5 bases at J, with 23 bases between. In germline, CDR1 is MNHEY, CDR2 SMNVEV (reference sequence). The length of the CDR3 is 20 residues. The CDR3 coding sequence is TGTGCCAGCAGTTTATCACCCCTTCTCCTACAGGCAAGAGATAATTCACCCCTCCACTTT. Its protein is CASSLSPLLLQARDNSPLHF.

The rearrangement links TRBV13 to TRBJ2-3; D is ambiguous. The CDR3 runs to 11 residues. CDR1 PRHDT and CDR2 FYEKMQ come from the germline V gene (reference sequence). V was cut by 5 bases and J by 8 bases, with 8 bases left in between. CDR3 region: CASSPPGTQYF. CDR3 nucleotide sequence: TGTGCCAGCAGCCCACCGGGTACGCAGTATTTT.

The V call is TRBV27, the J call TRBJ2-3; D perhaps matches TRBD2 (6 bases). The V and J ends lost 1 base and 3 bases respectively, with 17 bases between them. This CDR3 has 17 amino acids. The V gene's germline CDR1 is MNHEY and CDR2 SMNVEV (reference sequence). Here the CDR3 reads CASSLLSGGSFTDTQYF. The CDR3 region has the DNA TGTGCCAGCAGTTTATTAAGTGGGGGGTCCTTTACAGATACGCAGTATTTT.

J is TRBJ2-7 and V is TRBV2; D possibly corresponds to TRBD2 (5 bases). The CDR3 is 13 amino acids. Trimming left V 2 bases short and J 3 bases short, with 8 bases between. Germline lookup yields CDR1 SNHLY and CDR2 FYNNEI. The CDR3: CASSEIGGYEQYF. CDR3 coding DNA: TGTGCCAGCAGTGAAATAGGAGGCTACGAGCAGTACTTC.

The chain has TRBV19 and TRBJ2-1; D remains unclear. CDR1 and CDR2 (germline): LNHDA, SQIVND (reference sequence). There are 11 residues in the CDR3. V was cut by 11 bases and J by 5 bases, with 10 bases left in between. CDR3 amino acids: CAVGRNNEQFF. CDR3 sequence (DNA): TGTGCCGTAGGCAGAAACAATGAGCAGTTCTTC. Using reference TRBV19 and TRBJ2-1 for the parts outside the CDR3, the full variable domain is DGGITQSPKYLFRKEGQNVTLSCEQNLNHDAMYWYRQDPGQGLRLIYYSQIVNDFQKGDIAEGYSVSREKKESFPLTVTSAQKNPTAFYLCAVGRNNEQFFGPGTRLTVL.

The chain has TRBV6-1 and TRBJ2-1, with TRBD2 identical over 13 bases. Unmatched junction bases numbered 6, after V lost 3 bases and J lost 1 base. The CDR3 contains 18 residues. Germline CDR1 MNHNS, CDR2 SASEGT. The DNA of the CDR3 is TGTGCCAGCAGTGACACTAGCGGGAGGGCATCGTCCTACAATGAGCAGTTCTTC. Translating it yields CASSDTSGRASSYNEQFF.

The chain has TRBV5-4 and TRBJ2-2; possibly TRBD2 for D (6 bases). This CDR3 is 13 amino acids long. Germline V gene sequence: CDR1 SGHNT, CDR2 YYREEE (reference sequence). The germline V and J ends were trimmed by 5 bases and 7 bases, with 12 bases remaining between them. The CDR3 is CASSQDGGGELFF. CDR3 sequence (DNA): TGTGCCAGCAGTCAGGACGGGGGCGGGGAGCTGTTTTTT.

This chain joins TRBV6-5 and TRBJ2-1, with D uncertain. CDR1 and CDR2 (germline): MNHEY, SVGAGI. V was trimmed by 4 bases and J by 0 bases, leaving 10 bases between them. The CDR3 is 15 amino acids. CDR3 DNA: TGTGCCAGCAGTTTAGATGAGAGCTCCTACAATGAGCAGTTCTTC. This encodes CASSLDESSYNEQFF.

The rearrangement uses TRBV5-5 and TRBJ2-7; D tentatively reads TRBD1 or TRBD2 (5 bases each). Trimming removed 7 bases at V and 5 bases at J, with 25 bases between. The germline gives CDR1 SGHKS, CDR2 YYEKEE (reference sequence). This CDR3 comprises 16 residues. CDR3 nucleotide sequence: TGTGCCAGCGGATCCCCCACCCGGGGACGAGAGGACGAGCAGTACTTC. Its translation: CASGSPTRGREDEQYF. Variable domain in full (rest from reference TRBV5-5 and TRBJ2-7): DAGVTQSPTHLIKTRGQQVTLRCSPISGHKSVSWYQQVLGQGPQFIFQYYEKEERGRGNFPDRFSARQFPNYSSELNVNALLLGDSALYLCASGSPTRGREDEQYFGPGTRLTVT.

V gene TRBV30 combines with J gene TRBJ1-6; possible D gene TRBD1, 5 bases. The V and J ends lost 2 bases and 0 bases respectively, with 8 bases between them. The CDR3 spans 15 residues. Germline V gene lookup returns CDR1 GTSNPN and CDR2 SVGIG (reference sequence). The CDR3 sequence is CAWSSGTSYNSPLHF. The CDR3, as DNA: TGTGCCTGGAGTTCAGGGACCTCCTATAATTCACCCCTCCACTTT.

V gene TRBV28 combines with J gene TRBJ1-1; D remains unclear. CDR1 and CDR2 (germline): MDHEN, SYDVKM. V dropped 8 bases and J dropped 4 bases, with 17 bases sitting between them. The CDR3 consists of 14 residues. The DNA for the CDR3 is TGTGCCAGCGTTAGGGCGGGAGGCTTCACTGAAGCTTTCTTT. It encodes CASVRAGGFTEAFF.

Turning to this clone: In the same sample, other DNA sequences code for this CDR3. The chain couples TRBV9 to TRBJ1-1; D possibly corresponds to TRBD1 (6 bases). Germline values: CDR1 SGDLS, CDR2 YYNGEE. The CDR3 is 14 residues long. Deletions cut 0 bases from V and 8 bases from J, with 14 bases between. The CDR3 spells CASSVVSGGAEAFF. In DNA, the CDR3 is TGTGCCAGCAGCGTAGTGAGTGGGGGCGCAGAAGCTTTCTTT.

Regarding this clone: Other DNA sequences in the same sample also yield this CDR3. The chain carries TRBV7-8 and TRBJ2-1; 12 bases are a match to TRBD2. Germline V CDR1 and CDR2: SGHVS, FQNEAQ. The CDR3 runs 18 residues. J lost 0 bases, V lost 4 bases, and 7 bases had no gene match. The CDR3 DNA is TGTGCCAGCAGCTCGGGACTAGCGGGCGCTAGCTCCTACAATGAGCAGTTCTTC. This sequence encodes CASSSGLAGASSYNEQFF.